This T cell receptor beta chain is from a study of cytomegalovirus exposure and HLA in healthy donors. In the study overall: An analysis done earlier identified around 100 million unique TCR beta sequences from about 179 million T cells. Study outcomes and limitations: Donors were assumed by presence/absence analyses to have roughly uniform sequencing depth. The classifier reportedly diagnosed cytomegalovirus status with high sensitivity and specificity. Most TCRs appeared rarely, but some public TCRs recurred in many donors.

PCR amplification relied on 60 Vbeta primers (plus 13 Jbeta primers). Generated by immunoSEQ multiplex PCR, the TCRdb table keeps only in-frame clones and is missing some. Of approximately 100,000 clones listed, 60% to 75% are singletons. Germline V gene data show CDR1 as GTSNPN and CDR2 as SVGIG (reference sequence). V lost 6 bases to trimming and J lost 1 base, with 21 bases between them. CDR3 length: 17 residues. Note on this clone: Its specificity is unknown.

The rearrangement uses TRBV30 and TRBJ2-2; D perhaps matches TRBD2 (5 bases). The receptor was isolated from a male donor in good health and CMV-seropositive. Material for sequencing was PBMCs. In DNA form, the CDR3 reads TGTGCCTGCTCCCCCGGCTGGGAGCGAGGGAACACCGGGGAGCTGTTTTTT. Amino acids: CACSPGWERGNTGELFF.